The 5 T cell receptor beta chains below were found in one sample sequenced in a study of CD8+ T cells in alopecia areata. Treatment specified: oral pan-JAK inhibitor, 5-10 mg twice daily. Extracted RNA was reverse transcribed, and the resulting cDNA served as sequencing template. Generated by immunoSEQ multiplex PCR, the TCRdb table keeps only in-frame clones and is missing some. The sample includes about 180,000 clones, roughly 53% of them seen just once. The source was CD8+ T cells sorted from blood, collected at week 24, from a patient treated with tofacitinib. These receptor sequences come from a human donor with alopecia areata.

The sample holds a few counts of this clone. The CDR3 sequence is CASGNDTGGPGTEAFF. CDR3 bases: TGTGCTAGTGGCAATGATACAGGGGGTCCAGGCACTGAAGCTTTCTTT. The chain employs TRBV12-5 and TRBJ1-1, with 8 bases matching TRBD1. The CDR3 length is 16 residues. V gave up 6 bases and J gave up 4 bases; unmatched junction bases: 13. In germline, CDR1 is LGHNT, CDR2 FRNRAP.

V and J are TRBV29-1 and TRBJ1-4; 7 nucleotides line up with TRBD1. This CDR3 has 14 amino acids. Germline lookup yields CDR1 SQVTM and CDR2 ANQGSEA. V lost 7 bases, J lost 12 bases, and 17 bases stayed unmatched. This CDR3 is CSAKGAGGLRQLFF. Here the CDR3 DNA reads TGCAGCGCAAAAGGGGCAGGGGGACTGCGTCAACTGTTTTTT.

J is TRBJ1-4 and V is TRBV13, with D tentatively TRBD1 (5 bases). Between the trimmed V and J ends, which lost 5 bases and 10 bases, there was a span of 20 bases. Germline CDR1 is PRHDT and CDR2 is FYEKMQ (reference sequence). The CDR3 consists of 15 residues. The CDR3 DNA sequence: TGTGCCAGCAGCCCCGGGGCCGAGGATGGGGGAAAACTGTTTTTT. Its translation is CASSPGAEDGGKLFF.

The chain employs TRBV4-3 and TRBJ2-5; 7 bases agree with TRBD2. The germline gives CDR1 LGHNA, CDR2 YSLEER. This CDR3 contains 15 residues. The trim removed 4 bases at V and 5 bases at J, leaving 10 bases unmatched. CDR3 protein: CASSLTAGRRETQYF. The CDR3 DNA sequence: TGCGCCAGCAGCCTAACAGCGGGGCGCCGGGAGACCCAGTACTTC.

A note on this clone: One end of the junction varies from germline; a read error may be responsible. The J gene is TRBJ1-1, the V gene TRBV13; D remains unclear. Germline CDR1 reads PRHDT; CDR2 reads FYEKMQ (reference sequence). CDR3 length: 13 amino acids. The DNA for the CDR3 is TGTGCCAGCAGCTTATTTAGCGACACGGAAGCTTTCTTT. Residues: CASSLFSDTEAFF.